Listed below are T cell receptor beta chains from one sample, sequenced in a study of T cells in Graves' hyperthyroidism and ophthalmopathy. TCRdb redid the calling of the multiplex PCR reads with MiXCR, one entry per CDR3 protein. The table includes about 400,000 distinct CDR3 sequences, under 15% detected once. The sequenced sample consisted of blood. The receptors stem from a woman in her thirties with Graves' hyperthyroidism. Each CDR3 is given with its conserved first and last residue. Fields, in order: clone size, J gene, D gene, V gene, CDR3 DNA, CDR3 protein. The D gene is left open where the match is weak. Clone sizes are given selectively: once, few, many, or a class where the clone is expanded.

>many|TRBJ2-1|.|TRBV28
TGTGCCAGCAGTTTAAAGACCCTAGGACTCTCCTACAATGAGCAGTTCTTC
CASSLKTLGLSYNEQFF
>.|TRBJ2-1|.|TRBV24-1
TGTGCCACCAGTGATGCTGACGGGAGAACCTACAATGAGCAGTTCTTC
CATSDADGRTYNEQFF
>many|TRBJ2-3|.|TRBV28
TGTGCCAGCAGTTTCCTGACTAGGGGGACAGATACGCAGTATTTT
CASSFLTRGTDTQYF
>few|TRBJ2-7|.|TRBV3-1
TGTGCCAGCAGGCACTTTGGGACTCTCGGGGGCGAGCAGTACTTC
CASRHFGTLGGEQYF
>few|TRBJ2-5|.|TRBV27
TGTGCCAGCAGTTTTTACACAGGGCTTCAAGAGACCCAGTACTTC
CASSFYTGLQETQYF
>.|TRBJ1-2|.|TRBV3-1
TGTGCCAGCAGCCCCAAGGGCCGGAACTATGGCTACACCTTC
CASSPKGRNYGYTF
>few|TRBJ2-1|TRBD2|TRBV20-1
TGCAGTGCTTTTAGCGGGAGCTCCTACAATGAGCAGTTCTTC
CSAFSGSSYNEQFF
>few|TRBJ2-7|.|TRBV27
TGTGCCAGCAGTTCCTCGGGGACTGCCAATCCCTACGAGCAGTACTTC
CASSSSGTANPYEQYF
>many|TRBJ2-1|.|TRBV13
TGTGCCAGCAGCAAGTCCGATCTAGAGCAGTTCTTC
CASSKSDLEQFF
>.|TRBJ1-2|.|TRBV10-2
TGCGCCAGCAGCCCGGGGCAAGAAAAAAATAACTATGGCTACACCTTC
CASSPGQEKNNYGYTF
>.|TRBJ2-7|.|TRBV20-1
TGCAGTGCTGGCGAGGCGATCGGTTATTACGAGCAGTACTTC
CSAGEAIGYYEQYF
>.|TRBJ2-6|.|TRBV9
TGTGCCAGCAGCCCCAGAGGAACAGGGTTTACTGGGGCCAACGTCCTGACTTTC
CASSPRGTGFTGANVLTF
>many|TRBJ2-7|.|TRBV20-1
TGCAGTGCTAGAGATCCTGCCGTATCCTACGAGCAGTACTTC
CSARDPAVSYEQYF
>.|TRBJ2-7|.|TRBV20-1
TGCAGTGCTCATCGCCCAAGGACCACCTCACGACGTTACGAGCAGTACTTC
CSAHRPRTTSRRYEQYF
>many|TRBJ1-5|.|TRBV28
TGTGCCAGCAGCTTAGGGCGAGAGGGCATTCAGCCCCAGCATTTT
CASSLGREGIQPQHF
>many|TRBJ2-1|TRBD2|TRBV7-2
TGTGCCAGCAGCTCGACTAGCGGGATCGGTGAGCAGTTCTTC
CASSSTSGIGEQFF
>.|TRBJ2-3|.|TRBV10-3
TGTGCCATCAGTGAGTCGATGGGAGGACCGGGCAAAGATACGCAGTATTTT
CAISESMGGPGKDTQYF
>.|TRBJ2-7|.|TRBV20-1
TGCAGTGCTAGAGATGTCCGGACGGGAGTTTACGAGCAGTACTTC
CSARDVRTGVYEQYF
>few|TRBJ1-5|.|TRBV6-6
TGTGCCAGCAGTGATCGAGGAACCCTTAGCAATCAGCCCCAGCATTTT
CASSDRGTLSNQPQHF
>once|TRBJ2-3|TRBD2|TRBV12-3/TRBV12-4
TGTGCCAGGAGAGGACTAGCAGAAACGAAGCATCCAGATACGCAGTATTTT
CARRGLAETKHPDTQYF
>many|TRBJ2-7|.|TRBV3-1
TGTGCCAGCAAATCTAGCTACGAGCAGTACTTC
CASKSSYEQYF
>many|TRBJ2-1|TRBD1|TRBV27
TGTGCCAGCAGTCAGGACAGGTTGAATGAGCAGTTCTTC
CASSQDRLNEQFF
>many|TRBJ2-7|TRBD2|TRBV3-1
TGTGCCAGCAGCCAGACTAGCGGGAGGTCCTACGAGCAGTACTTC
CASSQTSGRSYEQYF
>.|TRBJ2-7|.|TRBV28
TGTGCCAGCAGTGCCGGGCGGGGTGAGTACGAGCAGTACTTC
CASSAGRGEYEQYF
>many|TRBJ2-1|.|TRBV3-1
TGTGCCAGCAGCCCAAAAGTGGGCTATCCGGGCAATGAGCAGTTCTTC
CASSPKVGYPGNEQFF
>.|TRBJ2-1|TRBD2|TRBV3-1
TGTGCCAGCAGCCAACGAGGACTAGCGGGAGTGTTCTCCTACAATGAGCAGTTCTTC
CASSQRGLAGVFSYNEQFF
>few|TRBJ2-4|.|TRBV20-1
TGCAGTGCTAGCCGTATAGCCAAAAACATTCAGTACTTC
CSASRIAKNIQYF
>.|TRBJ2-7|TRBD2|TRBV11-2
TGTGCCAGCAGCTCCGGGACTAGCGGGAGGGCCCACTACGAGCAGTACTTC
CASSSGTSGRAHYEQYF
>few|TRBJ2-5|.|TRBV12-3/TRBV12-4
TGTGCCAGCAGTTTATTCGACCACCAGGTAGAGACCCAGTACTTC
CASSLFDHQVETQYF
>few|TRBJ1-5|.|TRBV6-5
TGTGCCAGCAGTTACTCAGCAATTAGCAATCAGCCCCAGCATTTT
CASSYSAISNQPQHF
>many|TRBJ2-3|TRBD2|TRBV7-2
TGTGCCAGCAGCTTGGGCGCGGGAGGGATCACAGATACGCAGTATTTT
CASSLGAGGITDTQYF
>many|TRBJ1-1|.|TRBV9
TGTGCCAGCAGCGCGCGTGGGAACACTGAAGCTTTCTTT
CASSARGNTEAFF
>many|TRBJ2-7|TRBD1|TRBV28
TGTGCCAGCAGTTCTGAACCGGGACAGGTCGACGAGCAGTACTTC
CASSSEPGQVDEQYF
>few|TRBJ2-1|.|TRBV7-9
TGTGCCAGCAGCTTAGTGGTCAGGGGATCAGAAAATGAGCAGTTCTTC
CASSLVVRGSENEQFF
>many|TRBJ2-2|.|TRBV2
TGTGCCAGCAGTGAAGTGGACACCGGGGAGCTGTTTTTT
CASSEVDTGELFF
>few|TRBJ2-1|TRBD2|TRBV12-3/TRBV12-4
TGTGCCAGCAGTTTCTTGCTAGCGGGAGGTGGCGAGCAGTTCTTC
CASSFLLAGGGEQFF
>many|TRBJ2-7|TRBD2|TRBV12-3/TRBV12-4
TGTGCCAGCAGTTTGAGTCTAGCGGGATTCTCCTACGAGCAGTACTTC
CASSLSLAGFSYEQYF
>few|TRBJ2-1|TRBD2|TRBV18
TGTGCCAGCTCACCGGGACTAGGGCGTGAGCAGTTCTTC
CASSPGLGREQFF
>.|TRBJ2-1|TRBD2|TRBV28
TGTGCCAGCAGCTACCTAAGCGGGGGGGGCTTAAGGAATGAGCAGTTCTTC
CASSYLSGGGLRNEQFF
>.|TRBJ2-1|.|TRBV7-9
TGTGCCAGCAGCTTTGGTCACAATGAGCAGTTCTTC
CASSFGHNEQFF
>.|TRBJ2-2|TRBD2|TRBV6-2/TRBV6-3
TGTGCCAGCACTCCCCTTCTAGCGGGAGCCACCGGGGAGCTGTTTTTT
CASTPLLAGATGELFF
>.|TRBJ2-3|TRBD1|TRBV5-1
TGCGCCAGCAGCTCAATGGACAGGGTGGGAGATACGCAGTATTTT
CASSSMDRVGDTQYF
>few|TRBJ1-5|TRBD1|TRBV10-3
TGTGCCATCAGGGGACAGGGTCAGCCCCAGCATTTT
CAIRGQGQPQHF
>many|TRBJ2-2|TRBD2|TRBV27
TGTGCCAGCAGTTTAGGGAGGGCGTTCACCGGGGAGCTGTTTTTT
CASSLGRAFTGELFF
>many|TRBJ2-5|.|TRBV27
TGTGCCAGCAGTTTAGGCTCCTTAAAGGAGACCCAGTACTTC
CASSLGSLKETQYF
>.|TRBJ2-2|.|TRBV20-1
TGCAGTGCTGAAAAAGACGACTTGAACACCGGGGAGCTGTTTTTT
CSAEKDDLNTGELFF
>few|TRBJ1-1|TRBD1|TRBV28
TGTGCCAGCAGACTCGGACAGGCTGAAGCTTTCTTT
CASRLGQAEAFF
>.|TRBJ2-5|.|TRBV20-1
TGCAGTGCGCCTCCTACAGGGAGGGAGACCCAGTACTTC
CSAPPTGRETQYF
>.|TRBJ2-1|TRBD1|TRBV24-1
TGTGCCACCAGTGAAGCCGGGACAGGGGCTGAGCAGTTCTTC
CATSEAGTGAEQFF
>.|TRBJ2-3|.|TRBV12-3/TRBV12-4
TGTGCCAGCAGTTTACAGGGTGCCTTCCAGTATTTT
CASSLQGAFQYF
>few|TRBJ2-1|TRBD2|TRBV6-5
TGTGCCAGCAGTTACGGTAGCGGGAGGGCCGGTAGAAACAATGAGCAGTTCTTC
CASSYGSGRAGRNNEQFF
>few|TRBJ1-3|.|TRBV12-3/TRBV12-4
TGTGCCAGCAGTCCAATTCTAGGTGGAGTTTATAACACCATATATTTT
CASSPILGGVYNTIYF
>.|TRBJ2-1|.|TRBV6-2/TRBV6-3
TGTGCCAGCAGCCGACGGACGGTCAATGAGCAGTTCTTC
CASSRRTVNEQFF
>.|TRBJ2-7|TRBD1|TRBV7-6
TGTGCCAGCAGGCCGGACAGGGTTGGATACTACGAGCAGTACTTC
CASRPDRVGYYEQYF